A single sample gave rise to the 30 T cell receptor beta chains below, sequenced in a study of cytomegalovirus exposure and HLA in healthy donors. Vbeta (60) and Jbeta (13) primers were used in the PCR. Sequenced by immunoSEQ multiplex PCR; TCRdb stores in-frame clones only, minus some. The sample has roughly 110,000 clones; the top ten hold under 7%. Sequenced input: PBMCs. The receptors were sampled from a man in his forties in good health and CMV-seropositive.

The rearrangement joins TRBV7-2 to TRBJ1-1; 9 bases are a match to TRBD1. With 4 bases clipped from V and 4 bases from J, the junction kept 4 bases outside the gene matches. There are 14 residues in the CDR3. Germline CDR1 reads SGHTA; CDR2 reads FQGNSA. The CDR3 DNA sequence: TGTGCCAGCAGCTACGGACAGGGGAGCACTGAAGCTTTCTTT. Amino acids: CASSYGQGSTEAFF. Supplemented by reference TRBV7-2 and TRBJ1-1, the full variable domain reads GAGVSQSPSNKVTEKGKDVELRCDPISGHTALYWYRQSLGQGLEFLIYFQGNSAPDKSGLPSDRFSAERTGGSVSTLTIQRTQQEDSAVYLCASSYGQGSTEAFFGQGTRLTVV.

V gene TRBV5-4 combines with J gene TRBJ2-3; no firm D call. This CDR3 has 12 amino acids. Germline V gene sequence: CDR1 SGHNT, CDR2 YYREEE (reference sequence). V lost 4 bases to trimming and J lost 6 bases, with 9 bases between them. In DNA form, the CDR3 reads TGTGCCAGCAGCCCCGGGTTTGATACGCAGTATTTT. Translation gives CASSPGFDTQYF.

As concerns this clone: Other DNA sequences in the same sample also yield this CDR3. The chain recombines TRBV2 with TRBJ1-2, with 9 nucleotides matching TRBD1. Germline CDR1 reads SNHLY; CDR2 reads FYNNEI. Germline trimming cut 6 bases from V and 5 bases from J; bases unmatched to any gene: 1. The CDR3 loop spans 12 amino acids. The CDR3 coding sequence is TGTGCCAGCAGCGACAGGGGGTATGGCTACACCTTC. This gives the protein CASSDRGYGYTF. Looking up the rest from reference TRBV2 and TRBJ1-2 gives the full variable domain: EPEVTQTPSHQVTQMGQEVILRCVPISNHLYFYWYRQILGQKVEFLVSFYNNEISEKSEIFDDQFSVERPDGSNFTLKIRSTKLEDSAMYFCASSDRGYGYTFGSGTRLTVV.

The genes are TRBV5-1 and TRBJ1-2; TRBD1 might be the D (5 bases). This CDR3 region has 14 residues. The V end lost 0 bases, the J end lost 5 bases, and 11 bases lay between the germline ends. The germline gives CDR1 SGHRS, CDR2 YFSETQ. For the CDR3, the DNA is TGCGCCAGCAGCTTGGGACAGTCTACGTATGGCTACACCTTC. Its translation is CASSLGQSTYGYTF.

The chain joins TRBV28 to TRBJ2-7; 11 bases align to TRBD2. CDR1 MDHEN and CDR2 SYDVKM come from the germline V gene. With V trimmed by 5 bases and J by 0 bases, 6 bases remained unmatched. This CDR3 contains 16 residues. The CDR3 DNA is TGTGCCAGCAGTCCCCATAGCGGGAGGGCCTCCTACGAGCAGTACTTC. This sequence encodes CASSPHSGRASYEQYF.

The rearrangement joins TRBV7-9 to TRBJ1-2, with no clear D. Germline V gene sequence: CDR1 SEHNR, CDR2 FQNEAQ (reference sequence). V lost 6 bases and J lost 2, with 19 bases in between. This CDR3 is 16 amino acids long. The CDR3: CASSPLRVATNYGYTF. The CDR3 DNA reads as TGTGCCAGCAGTCCTCTCCGGGTGGCCACAAACTATGGCTACACCTTC.

V gene TRBV29-1 combines with J gene TRBJ2-7; 11 nucleotides align to TRBD1. With 6 bases clipped from V and 2 bases from J, the junction kept 9 bases outside the gene matches. CDR3 length: 15 amino acids. CDR1 is SQVTM, CDR2 ANQGSEA, per germline. CDR3 nucleotides: TGCAGCGTCCTCTGGGGGGGACAGGGGGCCTACGAGCAGTACTTC. As protein: CSVLWGGQGAYEQYF.

The chain is built from TRBV11-1 and TRBJ2-7; tentative D call: TRBD2 (5 bases). The germline V and J ends were trimmed by 4 bases and 0 bases, with 13 bases remaining between them. This CDR3 region has 15 residues. CDR1 SGHAT and CDR2 FQDESV come from the germline V gene (reference sequence). The CDR3 DNA reads TGTGCCAGCAGCTCTAGGACGGGGAGCTCCTACGAGCAGTACTTC. Encoded protein: CASSSRTGSSYEQYF.

CDR3 in DNA: TGTGCCTGGAGTGTAAAAAGTCAGGGTGGTGAAAAACTGTTTTTT. Protein: CAWSVKSQGGEKLFF. The genes are TRBV30 and TRBJ1-4, with D tentatively TRBD1 (5 bases). Germline V gene sequence: CDR1 GTSNPN, CDR2 SVGIG (reference sequence). The CDR3 extends over 15 amino acids. Trimming shortened V by 0 bases and J by 7 bases, and 15 bases separated the two germline ends.

V is TRBV19 and J is TRBJ2-7; TRBD2 matches 7 bases. After removal of 3 bases from V and 5 bases from J, the junction contained 1 base not matched to a gene. Germline V gene lookup returns CDR1 LNHDA and CDR2 SQIVND (reference sequence). CDR3 length: 12 residues. The CDR3 coding sequence is TGTGCCAGTAGTATGACTAGCAACGAGCAGTACTTC. Translated: CASSMTSNEQYF. The full variable domain, its missing parts supplied by reference TRBV19 and TRBJ2-7, is DGGITQSPKYLFRKEGQNVTLSCEQNLNHDAMYWYRQDPGQGLRLIYYSQIVNDFQKGDIAEGYSVSREKKESFPLTVTSAQKNPTAFYLCASSMTSNEQYFGPGTRLTVT.

The chain joins TRBV9 to TRBJ2-7, with 9 bases fitting TRBD2. Trimming took 2 bases from V and 2 from J; bases not matched to a gene: 2. This CDR3 has 14 amino acids. Germline assignment: CDR1 SGDLS and CDR2 YYNGEE. The CDR3 DNA reads as TGTGCCAGCAGCGTCTTAGCGGGGGCCTACGAGCAGTACTTC. Amino acid sequence: CASSVLAGAYEQYF.

The V call is TRBV5-6, the J call TRBJ2-7; a weak D match, TRBD2 (6 bases). CDR3 size: 15 residues. Trimming cost V 0 bases and J 4 bases, with 14 bases left between them. Germline CDR1 is SGHDT and CDR2 is YYEEEE. In nucleotides, the CDR3 is TGTGCCAGCAGCTTGGCCGGGCTAGCGACTTACGAGCAGTACTTC. As protein: CASSLAGLATYEQYF.

V usage is TRBV20-1 and J usage is TRBJ2-5; TRBD2 might be the D (6 bases). CDR1 is DFQATT, CDR2 SNEGSKA, per germline (reference sequence). With 3 bases removed from V and 5 bases from J, the gap between germline ends came to 7 bases. The CDR3 consists of 11 residues. The CDR3 sequence is CSASGSETQYF. In DNA form, the CDR3 reads TGCAGTGCTAGCGGGAGCGAGACCCAGTACTTC.

The CDR3, as DNA: TGTGCCACTCTGGACAGGGGCCTCAGCAATCAGCCCCAGCATTTT. It is translated as CATLDRGLSNQPQHF. The chain couples TRBV19 to TRBJ1-5; 9 bases line up with TRBD1. This CDR3 has 15 amino acids. Unmatched junction bases numbered 8, after V lost 10 bases and J lost 1 base. Germline V gene sequence: CDR1 LNHDA, CDR2 SQIVND (reference sequence). Based on the CDR3 plus reference TRBV19 and TRBJ1-5, the full variable domain is DGGITQSPKYLFRKEGQNVTLSCEQNLNHDAMYWYRQDPGQGLRLIYYSQIVNDFQKGDIAEGYSVSREKKESFPLTVTSAQKNPTAFYLCATLDRGLSNQPQHFGDGTRLSIL.

The J gene is TRBJ2-3, the V gene TRBV10-2, with 9 bases lining up with TRBD2. CDR1 is WSHSY, CDR2 SAAADI, per germline. The V segment lost 6 bases and the J segment 4 bases; nucleotides outside the gene matches: 5. This CDR3 has 14 amino acids. Written as DNA, the CDR3 is TGCGCCAGCAGGGATAGCGGGGGCGCAGATACGCAGTATTTT. It codes for CASRDSGGADTQYF.

The V gene is TRBV5-6, the J gene TRBJ1-4, with D perhaps TRBD1 (5 bases). The CDR3 consists of 14 residues. Germline V gene lookup returns CDR1 SGHDT and CDR2 YYEEEE. Trimming removed 3 bases at V and 4 bases at J, with 10 bases between. Here the CDR3 DNA reads TGTGCCAGCAGCTCAGGGTTTGGTAATGAAAAACTGTTTTTT. Its protein product is CASSSGFGNEKLFF.

The V call is TRBV14, the J call TRBJ2-2, with D perhaps matching TRBD2 (5 bases). V was clipped by 1 base and J by 1 base, with 13 bases between them. Per the germline V gene, CDR1 is SGHDN and CDR2 is FVKESK. This CDR3 has 17 residues. The CDR3 sequence: CASSQVVSSRNTGELFF. Written as DNA, the CDR3 is TGTGCCAGCAGCCAAGTGGTCTCTAGCCGGAACACCGGGGAGCTGTTTTTT.

V is TRBV6-1 and J is TRBJ1-5; TRBD1 agrees at 7 bases. Trimming cost V 2 bases and J 7 bases; bases outside gene matches: 2. Germline V gene sequence: CDR1 MNHNS, CDR2 SASEGT. The CDR3 is made up of 13 amino acids. The CDR3 loop is CASSETGVQPQHF. Here the CDR3 DNA reads TGTGCCAGCAGTGAAACAGGGGTCCAGCCCCAGCATTTT.

The chain carries TRBV28 and TRBJ1-2; no clear D gene. The CDR3 length is 13 residues. With 8 bases removed from V and 3 bases from J, the gap between germline ends came to 13 bases. From germline, CDR1 is MDHEN and CDR2 SYDVKM. The CDR3 region has the DNA TGTGCCAGCGGCGGGCGTTATTACTATGGCTACACCTTC. It translates to CASGGRYYYGYTF.

The chain joins TRBV5-6 to TRBJ2-2; D is undetermined. V gave up 5 bases and J gave up 0 bases, with 8 bases separating them. The CDR3 contains 14 residues. Germline-derived CDR1 and CDR2 are SGHDT and YYEEEE. CDR3 in amino acids: CASSWRSNTGELFF. For the CDR3, the DNA is TGTGCCAGCAGTTGGAGATCGAACACCGGGGAGCTGTTTTTT. Full variable domain (missing parts from reference TRBV5-6 and TRBJ2-2): DAGVTQSPTHLIKTRGQQVTLRCSPKSGHDTVSWYQQALGQGPQFIFQYYEEEERQRGNFPDRFSGHQFPNYSSELNVNALLLGDSALYLCASSWRSNTGELFFGEGSRLTVL.

The rearrangement joins TRBV10-2 to TRBJ1-6; possible D gene TRBD1, 6 bases. V gave up 9 bases and J gave up 7 bases, with 10 bases separating them. Germline CDR1 and CDR2: WSHSY and SAAADI. The CDR3 totals 12 residues. CDR3 DNA sequence: TGCGCCAGTAGACAGGCCAATTCACCCCTCCACTTT. Protein: CASRQANSPLHF.

This chain links TRBV28 with TRBJ1-4, with a weak D call TRBD1 (6 bases). The V and J ends lost 5 bases and 6 bases respectively, with 13 bases between them. Germline CDR1 is MDHEN and CDR2 is SYDVKM. The CDR3 sequence is 14 residues long. CDR3 sequence reads: CASSTYSGDEKLFF. For the CDR3, the DNA is TGTGCCAGCAGTACTTATTCAGGGGATGAAAAACTGTTTTTT. Full variable domain (missing parts from reference TRBV28 and TRBJ1-4): DVKVTQSSRYLVKRTGEKVFLECVQDMDHENMFWYRQDPGLGLRLIYFSYDVKMKEKGDIPEGYSVSREKKERFSLILESASTNQTSMYLCASSTYSGDEKLFFGSGTQLSVL.

The J gene is TRBJ2-7, the V gene TRBV18; D gene uncertain. The V end was cut by 6 bases, the J end by 7 bases, with 22 bases between. This CDR3 is built from 15 residues. CDR1 is KGHSH and CDR2 is LQKENI in the germline V gene. CDR3 DNA: TGTGCCAGCTCTACAAGCCAAGTGGGCACGGAAGAGCAGTACTTC. Residues: CASSTSQVGTEEQYF.

J is TRBJ2-2 and V is TRBV9; TRBD2 is a possible D gene (6 bases). The CDR3 totals 14 residues. Trimming cost V 1 base and J 7 bases, with 11 bases left between them. Germline V gives CDR1 SGDLS, CDR2 YYNGEE. The CDR3: CASSVSYGGGELFF. The CDR3 nucleotides read TGTGCCAGCAGCGTATCCTACGGGGGCGGGGAGCTGTTTTTT.

The chain couples TRBV19 to TRBJ2-7, with a possible D match to TRBD1 (6 bases). Germline V lookup: CDR1 LNHDA, CDR2 SQIVND (reference sequence). There are 13 residues in the CDR3. Deletions cut 3 bases from V and 5 bases from J, with 11 bases between. CDR3 protein: CASSMVDSHEQYF. In DNA, the CDR3 is TGTGCCAGTAGTATGGTGGACAGTCACGAGCAGTACTTC.

This sequence joins TRBV18 and TRBJ1-3; D remains unclear. Germline assignment: CDR1 KGHSH and CDR2 LQKENI. This CDR3 is built from 13 residues. Deletions cut 6 bases from V and 3 bases from J, with 9 bases between. CDR3 coding DNA: TGTGCCAGCTCCCCTGGACTTGGAAACACCATATATTTT. Amino acids: CASSPGLGNTIYF.

The V gene is TRBV11-2, the J gene TRBJ2-2; tentatively, D is TRBD1 (5 bases). V was shortened by 2 bases and J by 2 bases, with 6 bases between the two germline ends. This CDR3 comprises 14 residues. The germline gives CDR1 SGHAT, CDR2 FQNNGV. Here the CDR3 reads CASSLRGNTGELFF. The CDR3 DNA is TGTGCCAGCAGCTTAAGGGGTAACACCGGGGAGCTGTTTTTT.

A word on this clone: In the same sample, other DNA sequences code for this CDR3. The CDR3 reads CASSPPGATGNTIYF. CDR3 DNA sequence: TGTGCCAGCTCACCACCGGGGGCGACTGGAAACACCATATATTTT. The chain combines TRBV18 with TRBJ1-3; maybe TRBD1 (6 bases). Germline CDR1 reads KGHSH; CDR2 reads LQKENI. CDR3 size: 15 residues. Trimming pared 0 bases from V and 2 bases from J, leaving 8 bases between.

The rearrangement joins TRBV6-5 to TRBJ1-6; D remains ambiguous. CDR3 size: 12 residues. The V gene lost 8 bases and the J gene lost 10 bases, with 12 bases spanning the gap. Germline CDR1 and CDR2: MNHEY and SVGAGI. CDR3 protein: CASGSLSSPLHF. The CDR3 DNA reads TGTGCCAGCGGTTCACTCTCCTCACCCCTCCACTTT.

This sequence joins TRBV2 and TRBJ2-4; D may be TRBD2 (5 bases). Trimming took off 4 bases at V and 0 bases at J, with 10 bases between the two ends. The germline V gene has CDR1 SNHLY and CDR2 FYNNEI. The CDR3 extends over 15 amino acids. The CDR3 DNA follows: TGTGCCAGCAGTGGTGGACTTATAGCCAAAAACATTCAGTACTTC. This sequence encodes CASSGGLIAKNIQYF.